Described below is a single T cell receptor beta chain sequence and its context. The germline CDR1 and CDR2 sequences are SEHNR and FQNEAQ (reference sequence). The CDR3 runs to 16 residues. V lost 1 base to trimming and J lost 5 bases; unmatched junction nucleotides: 9. This sample is part of a study of beta chain features in type 1 diabetes. Reverse transcribing all isolated RNA meant expressed TCRB transcripts were sequenced. Sequencing used immunoSEQ multiplex PCR; TCRdb keeps in-frame clones, though not all of them. The table includes 300,000 to 400,000 clones, about 11% detected once. The genes are TRBV7-9 and TRBJ2-5; 8 positions match TRBD1. The specimen sequenced was naive CD4+ T cells from blood. The sequence was obtained from a woman under 40 in good health. CDR3 sequence: CASSLDGQGASETQYF. In DNA form, the CDR3 reads TGTGCCAGCAGCTTAGATGGTCAGGGGGCGTCGGAGACCCAGTACTTC.